This T cell receptor (beta chain) was profiled in a study of cytomegalovirus exposure and HLA in healthy donors. PCR was performed using 60 Vbeta and 13 Jbeta primers. Sequencing was performed with immunoSEQ multiplex PCR; in TCRdb, only in-frame clones are kept and a portion is missing. Among around 140,000 clones, 60% to 80% were seen once, and the ten largest hold around 3.4%. In the case of this clone: The target antigen is unknown.

Study-wide points: In a later analysis, compared with equally common non-associated chains, HLA-associated beta chains were more expanded. In a later analysis, at a false discovery rate of 0.05, 16,951 TCR beta sequences matched HLA alleles.

The source of this sequence is a middle-aged man in good health and CMV-seronegative. Sequenced material: PBMCs.

CDR3 region: CASSLPDVAFF. In nucleotides, the CDR3 is TGTGCCAGCAGCTTGCCAGATGTAGCTTTCTTT. The rearrangement uses TRBV5-8 and TRBJ1-1; D gene uncertain. The CDR3 covers 11 residues. Germline V gene sequence: CDR1 SGHTS, CDR2 YDEGEE. Trimming cost V 1 base and J 10 bases, with 8 bases left between them.